Following are 28 T cell receptor beta chains from one sample sequenced in a study of T-cell memory formation after mild COVID-19. TCRdb fed the 5' RACE reads into MiXCR, producing one record per CDR3 protein. Found here are roughly 52,000 distinct CDR3 sequences, 7.3% of them singletons; the top ten hold 1.4%. Material for sequencing was PBMCs or a T cell subset sorted from them (not recorded which). These receptors originate from a man younger than 30 who had mild COVID-19 (a few samples of this study predate the infection). Cell type and time point are not known.

By share, this clonotype ranks as medium-sized. CDR3 sequence: CATSRVKDRNIQYF. In DNA, the CDR3 is TGTGCCACCAGCAGAGTTAAGGACAGAAACATTCAGTACTTC. The chain employs TRBV15 and TRBJ2-4, with a possible D match to TRBD1 (6 bases). V was shortened by 1 base and J by 6 bases, with 10 bases between the two germline ends. The germline V gene has CDR1 LNHNV and CDR2 YYDKDF (reference sequence). The CDR3 loop spans 14 amino acids.

This clonotype has just a few counts. V is TRBV4-1 and J is TRBJ1-2, with 7 bases that match TRBD1. The CDR3 loop spans 15 amino acids. From germline, CDR1 is MGHRA and CDR2 YSYEKL. With V trimmed by 1 base and J by 4 bases, 6 bases remained unmatched. CDR3 region: CASSQGRQGGYGYTF. The CDR3 nucleotides are TGCGCCAGCAGCCAAGGGAGACAGGGCGGCTATGGCTACACCTTC.

In this sample, this clonotype turned up a few times. This rearrangement joins TRBV6-5 to TRBJ2-7, with TRBD1 identical over 7 bases. This CDR3 spans 15 amino acids. CDR1 MNHEY and CDR2 SVGAGI come from the germline V gene. With V trimmed by 6 bases and J by 7 bases, 15 bases remained unmatched. CDR3: CASSGLGQDLREQYF. In nucleotides, the CDR3 is TGTGCCAGCAGCGGCCTTGGACAGGACTTAAGGGAGCAGTACTTC.

CDR3 DNA sequence: TGTGCCAGCAGCCAGGGAGAGGGATGGCAGCCCCAGCATTTT. This gives the protein CASSQGEGWQPQHF. The chain carries TRBV7-9 and TRBJ1-5; TRBD1 is a possible D gene (5 bases). Trimming took 5 bases from V and 7 from J, leaving 15 bases between them. The CDR3 length is 14 residues. Germline V lookup: CDR1 SEHNR, CDR2 FQNEAQ (reference sequence).

The genes are TRBV20-1 and TRBJ1-1, with a tentative D call TRBD1 (5 bases). The CDR3 spans 11 residues. Germline loops: CDR1 DFQATT, CDR2 SNEGSKA (reference sequence). V was clipped by 3 bases and J by 8 bases, with 10 bases between them. The CDR3, as DNA: TGCAGTGCTAGTAGAGCAGGGGAAGCTTTCTTT. It specifies CSASRAGEAFF.

In its sample, this clonotype was seen a few times. This chain connects TRBV30 to TRBJ1-1; tentative D call: TRBD1 (5 bases). The V end was cut by 2 bases, the J end by 6 bases, with 13 bases between. This CDR3 has 13 residues. Germline V CDR1 and CDR2: GTSNPN, SVGIG (reference sequence). As DNA, the CDR3 is TGTGCCTGGAGTAAGGGGTTGGAGGCTGAAGCTTTCTTT. Translated, it gives CAWSKGLEAEAFF. The whole variable domain, remainder taken from reference TRBV30 and TRBJ1-1, is SQTIHQWPATLVQPVGSPLSLECTVEGTSNPNLYWYRQAAGRGLQLLFYSVGIGQISSEVPQNLSASRPQDRQFILSSKKLLLSDSGFYLCAWSKGLEAEAFFGQGTRLTVV.

This clonotype was observed a handful of times. J is TRBJ2-3 and V is TRBV10-3, with TRBD1 as a possible D gene (5 bases). V was clipped by 2 bases and J by 2 bases, with 8 bases between them. Germline lookup yields CDR1 ENHRY and CDR2 SYGVKD. The CDR3 has 14 residues. CDR3 sequence (DNA): TGTGCCATCAGTGAGGGCAGGGACACAGATACGCAGTATTTT. It specifies CAISEGRDTDTQYF.

This clonotype was seen a handful of times. The genes are TRBV7-9 and TRBJ1-6; D is unresolved. Between the trimmed V and J ends, which lost 5 bases and 6 bases, there was a span of 11 bases. The CDR3 loop spans 14 amino acids. Germline CDR1 reads SEHNR; CDR2 reads FQNEAQ (reference sequence). The CDR3 sequence is CASSLWAPNSPLHF. The CDR3 nucleotides are TGTGCCAGCAGCCTCTGGGCCCCTAATTCACCCCTCCACTTT.

This clonotype has a handful of counts. The rearrangement links TRBV7-9 to TRBJ2-2; D is ambiguous. The length of the CDR3 is 14 residues. Germline CDR1 reads SEHNR; CDR2 reads FQNEAQ (reference sequence). V lost 4 bases and J lost 0, with 6 bases in between. CDR3 sequence: CASSYGANTGELFF. The CDR3 nucleotides are TGTGCCAGCAGCTACGGTGCGAACACCGGGGAGCTGTTTTTT. The full variable domain, with the rest looked up from reference TRBV7-9 and TRBJ2-2, is DTGVSQNPRHKITKRGQNVTFRCDPISEHNRLYWYRQTLGQGPEFLTYFQNEAQLEKSRLLSDRFSAERPKGSFSTLEIQRTEQGDSAMYLCASSYGANTGELFFGEGSRLTVL.

Ten or more counts support this clonotype. The rearrangement joins TRBV7-3 to TRBJ2-2, with TRBD1 as a possible D gene (8 bases). V shed 5 bases and J shed 7 bases, with 17 bases lying between them. CDR3 length: 15 amino acids. Germline V lookup: CDR1 SGHTA, CDR2 FQGTGA. CDR3: CASSNRGGAGGELFF. The CDR3 DNA sequence: TGTGCCAGCAGCAACAGGGGGGGCGCCGGCGGGGAGCTGTTTTTT.

This clonotype showed up just a few times. This chain connects TRBV18 to TRBJ2-7, with D unclear. Germline-derived CDR1 and CDR2 are KGHSH and LQKENI. Trimming left V 3 bases short and J 3 bases short, with 18 bases between. This CDR3 spans 16 amino acids. The CDR3 DNA sequence: TGTGCCAGCTCACCGATGGACGCATCCCGCGGCTACGAGCAGTACTTC. The encoded protein is CASSPMDASRGYEQYF. Full variable domain (rest looked up from reference TRBV18 and TRBJ2-7): NAGVMQNPRHLVRRRGQEARLRCSPMKGHSHVYWYRQLPEEGLKFMVYLQKENIIDESGMPKERFSAEFPKEGPSILRIQQVVRGDSAAYFCASSPMDASRGYEQYFGPGTRLTVT.

The gene calls are TRBV7-2 and TRBJ1-5, with D perhaps matching TRBD1 (5 bases). V lost 4 bases, J lost 0 bases, and 10 bases lay in between. The V gene's germline CDR1 is SGHTA and CDR2 FQGNSA. The CDR3 has 15 amino acids. CDR3 sequence: CASSSGAYSNQPQHF. CDR3 coding DNA: TGTGCCAGCAGCTCCGGGGCGTATAGCAATCAGCCCCAGCATTTT.

This clonotype has more than one count but fewer than ten. The V gene is TRBV7-2, the J gene TRBJ1-4; D ambiguous. V lost 5 bases and J lost 7, with 20 bases in between. In germline, CDR1 is SGHTA, CDR2 FQGNSA. The CDR3 runs 16 residues. In nucleotides, the CDR3 is TGTGCCAGCAGCCTATTTGGAAGGTCCGGAGGTGAAAAACTGTTTTTT. Protein product: CASSLFGRSGGEKLFF.

This clonotype has at least ten counts. The chain uses TRBV5-1 and TRBJ1-1; TRBD1 is a possible D gene (6 bases). The V and J ends lost 4 bases and 6 bases respectively, with 25 bases between them. Germline lookup yields CDR1 SGHRS and CDR2 YFSETQ. The CDR3 length is 17 residues. CDR3 nucleotides: TGCGCCAGCAGCCCCCCGGGGGGGACACTCTTCGGGGCTGAAGCTTTCTTT. This sequence encodes CASSPPGGTLFGAEAFF.

This clonotype was picked up many times. This chain connects TRBV20-1 to TRBJ2-6; D is ambiguous. In germline, CDR1 is DFQATT, CDR2 SNEGSKA (reference sequence). Between the trimmed V and J ends, which lost 1 base and 0 bases, there was a span of 1 base. The CDR3 totals 13 residues. CDR3 coding DNA: TGCAGTGCTAGAGTCTCTGGGGCCAACGTCCTGACTTTC. Translation gives CSARVSGANVLTF.

In its sample, this clonotype was seen many times. The chain joins TRBV6-2 or TRBV6-3 to TRBJ2-7; either TRBD1 or TRBD2 may supply D (6 bases each). V was cut by 0 bases and J by 2 bases, with 14 bases left in between. From germline, CDR1 is MNHEY and CDR2 SVGEGT. The CDR3 has 16 amino acids. CDR3 residues: CASSYSPGGPPYEQYF. CDR3 DNA sequence: TGTGCCAGCAGTTACTCGCCCGGGGGCCCTCCCTACGAGCAGTACTTC.

This sequence joins TRBV5-1 and TRBJ2-5, with 16 bases fitting TRBD2. CDR3 length equals 17 residues. V trimming: 4 bases; J trimming: 5 bases; junction bases outside the gene matches: 8. Germline V gene lookup returns CDR1 SGHRS and CDR2 YFSETQ. The CDR3 DNA reads as TGCGCCAGCAGCCTGGGGACTAGCGGGGGGGCCAAGGAGACCCAGTACTTC. The encoded protein is CASSLGTSGGAKETQYF. Combining the CDR3 with reference TRBV5-1 and TRBJ2-5 gives the whole variable domain KAGVTQTPRYLIKTRGQQVTLSCSPISGHRSVSWYQQTPGQGLQFLFEYFSETQRNKGNFPGRFSGRQFSNSRSEMNVSTLELGDSALYLCASSLGTSGGAKETQYFGPGTRLLVL.

This clonotype was found a few times. It is unclear where the CDR3 begins or ends on the DNA, so no DNA is shown, and the CDR3 is as TCRdb lists it. The chain links TRBV6-4 to TRBJ1-2. CDR1 is MRHNA and CDR2 is SNTAGT in the germline V gene. The CDR3 is 15 amino acids in total, end residues counted. CDR3 sequence: CASSDFRGGRNGYTF.

This clonotype came up many times. J is TRBJ2-5 and V is TRBV7-9; D is tentatively TRBD1 or TRBD2 (5 bases each). Trimming removed 7 bases at V and 5 bases at J, with 20 bases between. CDR3 length: 15 residues. Germline lookup yields CDR1 SEHNR and CDR2 FQNEAQ (reference sequence). CDR3 in DNA: TGTGCCAGCACCCCTGGACCCGTGGGGGTTGAGACCCAGTACTTC. It codes for CASTPGPVGVETQYF.

This clonotype was counted ten times or more. This chain joins TRBV29-1 and TRBJ2-5; TRBD2 agrees at 9 bases. The germline V gene has CDR1 SQVTM and CDR2 ANQGSEA. V shed 4 bases, J shed 6 bases, and the junction held 3 bases outside the gene matches. CDR3 length: 12 amino acids. CDR3 protein: CSVASGGKTQYF. Written as DNA, the CDR3 is TGCAGCGTTGCAAGCGGGGGGAAGACCCAGTACTTC.

This rearrangement joins TRBV7-3 to TRBJ2-7; D ambiguous. Germline V lookup: CDR1 SGHTA, CDR2 FQGTGA. Trimming took 3 bases from V and 4 from J, leaving 19 bases between them. This CDR3 comprises 16 residues. The CDR3 loop reads CASSFDSDLTSYEQYF. CDR3 coding DNA: TGTGCCAGCAGCTTTGACTCGGACCTAACCTCATACGAGCAGTACTTC.

This clonotype appeared a few times. The CDR3 bases are TGTGCCAGCAGCTTCGGAGGGAGAGTGGCCTACAATGAGCAGTTCTTC. It is translated as CASSFGGRVAYNEQFF. V usage is TRBV7-7 and J usage is TRBJ2-1, with D perhaps TRBD2 (6 bases). The CDR3 length is 16 residues. Trimming took 3 bases from V and 2 from J, leaving 14 bases between them. CDR1 SSHAT and CDR2 FNYEAQ come from the germline V gene (reference sequence).

V gene TRBV27 combines with J gene TRBJ1-2; tentative D call: TRBD1 (5 bases). Germline-derived CDR1 and CDR2 are MNHEY and SMNVEV (reference sequence). The CDR3 is 13 residues long. Deletions cut 0 bases from V and 7 bases from J, with 9 bases between. Here the CDR3 DNA reads TGTGCCAGCAGTTTATCAGAGGGGAGTGGCTACACCTTC. This translates into CASSLSEGSGYTF.

This clonotype has at least ten counts. V and J are TRBV5-1 and TRBJ2-5, with D unclear. Germline-derived CDR1 and CDR2 are SGHRS and YFSETQ. There are 15 residues in the CDR3. The germline V and J ends were trimmed by 1 base and 7 bases, with 17 bases remaining between them. The CDR3 loop is CASSLNSKPPGTQYF. In DNA form, the CDR3 reads TGCGCCAGCAGCTTGAACAGCAAACCCCCGGGGACCCAGTACTTC.

The rearrangement links TRBV4-3 to TRBJ1-5; D not certain. The CDR3 consists of 16 residues. Between the trimmed V and J ends, which lost 1 base and 1 base, there was a span of 11 bases. Per the germline V gene, CDR1 is LGHNA and CDR2 is YSLEER. The CDR3 spells CASSQGVGVSNQPQHF. The CDR3 DNA is TGCGCCAGCAGCCAAGGGGTCGGAGTCAGCAATCAGCCCCAGCATTTT.

The table lists this clonotype with many counts. The V call is TRBV2, the J call TRBJ2-1; 7 bases line up with TRBD2. The V gene's germline CDR1 is SNHLY and CDR2 FYNNEI. V dropped 6 bases and J dropped 9; count of bases not matched to a gene: 5. The CDR3 covers 12 residues. The CDR3 reads CASRELASEQFF. The CDR3 DNA reads TGTGCCAGCAGAGAACTAGCGTCTGAGCAGTTCTTC.

The CDR3 protein is CASSLDRNTEAFF. CDR3 bases: TGTGCCAGCAGCTTAGATCGGAACACTGAAGCTTTCTTT. This chain links TRBV7-9 with TRBJ1-1; no reliable D call. V was shortened by 1 base and J by 1 base, with 4 bases between the two germline ends. Germline V gene lookup returns CDR1 SEHNR and CDR2 FQNEAQ (reference sequence). This CDR3 is built from 13 residues.

The V gene is TRBV18, the J gene TRBJ2-5; unclear D gene. The CDR3 loop spans 14 amino acids. Trimming stripped 3 bases from V and 3 bases from J, with 11 bases between. Per germline, CDR1 KGHSH and CDR2 LQKENI. The CDR3 spells CASSPSYSKETQYF. CDR3 DNA: TGTGCCAGCTCACCGAGTTACAGTAAAGAGACCCAGTACTTC.